The clone carrying this TCR beta chain was seen ten or more times. Its target is unknown. This record belongs to a study of T cells in Graves' hyperthyroidism and ophthalmopathy. Background on the study: The authors collected peripheral blood at initial diagnosis, before any treatment.

Amplification yielded TCR beta CDR3 regions, with RNA transcripts as the source. HTBI primers were the set used in a first-round RT-PCR of the TCR CDR3. A single record per CDR3 protein comes from TCRdb applying MiXCR to the multiplex PCR reads. This table holds some 300,000 distinct CDR3 sequences, approximately 19% found once. Points from the study as a whole: Ophthalmopathy was predicted by the model a median of about six months ahead of onset.

Thyroid ultrasound, orbital computed tomography, clinical symptoms, and serum thyroxine and TRAb underpinned diagnoses. An approximately 10 ml volume of fresh peripheral blood provided the PBMCs. CDR1 is SGDLS and CDR2 is YYNGEE in the germline V gene. The CDR3 totals 15 residues. V gave up 0 bases and J gave up 4 bases, with 14 bases separating them. The genes are TRBV9 and TRBJ2-7; D remains unclear. The clonotype originates from a man in his fifties with Graves' ophthalmopathy. Sequenced: blood. The CDR3 bases are TGTGCCAGCAGCGTAGCTATGGACGCGAAATACGAGCAGTACTTC. Translating it yields CASSVAMDAKYEQYF.